Described below is a single T cell receptor beta chain sequence and its context. 13 Jbeta primers and 60 Vbeta primers were used for the PCR. Generated by immunoSEQ multiplex PCR, the TCRdb table keeps only in-frame clones and is missing some. This listing includes under 90,000 clones. The length of the CDR3 is 17 residues. Germline-derived CDR1 and CDR2 are LGHNA and YNFKEQ. The J segment lost 12 bases and the V segment lost 1 base, leaving 16 bases of the junction unmatched. These data belong to a study of cytomegalovirus exposure and HLA in healthy donors. This TCR derives from a female donor in good health and CMV-seropositive. Sequencing was done on a sample of PBMCs. The chain employs TRBV4-2 and TRBJ2-3; 10 nucleotides agree with TRBD2. CDR3 in amino acids: CASSQAAGLAGESTQYF. The CDR3 bases are TGTGCCAGCAGCCAAGCGGCAGGTCTAGCGGGAGAGAGTACCCAGTATTTT.